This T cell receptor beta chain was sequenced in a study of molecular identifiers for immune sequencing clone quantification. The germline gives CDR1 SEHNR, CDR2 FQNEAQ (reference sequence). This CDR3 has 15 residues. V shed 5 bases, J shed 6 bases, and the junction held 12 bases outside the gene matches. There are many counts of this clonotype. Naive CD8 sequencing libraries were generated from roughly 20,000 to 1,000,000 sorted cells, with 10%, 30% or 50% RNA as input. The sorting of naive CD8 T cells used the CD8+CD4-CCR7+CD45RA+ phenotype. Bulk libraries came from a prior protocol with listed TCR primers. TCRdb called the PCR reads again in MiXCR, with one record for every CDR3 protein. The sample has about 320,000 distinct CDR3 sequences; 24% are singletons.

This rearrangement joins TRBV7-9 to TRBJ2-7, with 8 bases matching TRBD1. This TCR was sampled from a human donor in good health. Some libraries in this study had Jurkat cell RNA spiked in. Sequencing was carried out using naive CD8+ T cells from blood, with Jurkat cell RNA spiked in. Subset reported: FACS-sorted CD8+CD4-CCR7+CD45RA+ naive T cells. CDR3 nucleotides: TGTGCCAGCAGCCCTGGGCAGGGGGCAGCTCGCGAGCAGTACTTC. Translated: CASSPGQGAAREQYF.